The 8 T cell receptor beta chains below were found in one sample sequenced in a study of molecular identifiers for immune sequencing clone quantification. TCRdb re-analysed the PCR reads in MiXCR, keeping a single row per CDR3 protein. This repertoire shows about 630,000 distinct CDR3 sequences, 25% found once; its top ten account for about 0.84%. Sequenced input: naive CD8+ T cells from blood, with Jurkat cell RNA spiked in. Documented subset: FACS-sorted CD8+CD4-CCR7+CD45RA+ naive T cells. These TCRs come from a human donor in good health. Some libraries in this study had Jurkat cell RNA spiked in.

This chain links TRBV12-3 or TRBV12-4 with TRBJ1-2, with D perhaps matching TRBD1 (6 bases). CDR3 length: 14 residues. V lost 6 bases to trimming and J lost 0 bases, with 11 bases between them. As DNA, the CDR3 is TGTGCCAGCAGCCCGGACAGCGCTAACTATGGCTACACCTTC. This codes for CASSPDSANYGYTF.

This clonotype was seen a few times. The chain has TRBV2 and TRBJ1-1, with D possibly being TRBD1 (5 bases). With 8 bases removed from V and 4 bases from J, the gap between germline ends came to 14 bases. This CDR3 region has 13 residues. Germline assignment: CDR1 SNHLY and CDR2 FYNNEI. DNA for the CDR3: TGTGCCAGCGCTCGCTCTGGGGGCACTGAAGCTTTCTTT. Translated, it gives CASARSGGTEAFF. The full variable domain, with the rest looked up from reference TRBV2 and TRBJ1-1, is EPEVTQTPSHQVTQMGQEVILRCVPISNHLYFYWYRQILGQKVEFLVSFYNNEISEKSEIFDDQFSVERPDGSNFTLKIRSTKLEDSAMYFCASARSGGTEAFFGQGTRLTVV.

The J gene is TRBJ2-5, the V gene TRBV20-1; 14 bases map to TRBD2. CDR1 is DFQATT and CDR2 is SNEGSKA in the germline V gene (reference sequence). V lost 6 bases to trimming and J lost 11 bases; unmatched junction nucleotides: 5. The CDR3 is 12 residues long. CDR3 sequence reads: CSAGLAGALQYF. DNA of the CDR3: TGCAGTGCGGGACTAGCGGGGGCCTTACAGTACTTC.

This clonotype was counted at least ten times. The chain joins TRBV14 to TRBJ1-1; 7 bases line up with TRBD1. The CDR3 runs to 13 residues. The J segment lost 7 bases and the V segment lost 0 bases, leaving 2 bases of the junction unmatched. Germline assignment: CDR1 SGHDN and CDR2 FVKESK. The CDR3 loop is CASSQERDSEAFF. In DNA form, the CDR3 reads TGTGCCAGCAGCCAAGAAAGGGACAGTGAAGCTTTCTTT.

The V call is TRBV19, the J call TRBJ2-7; D unresolved. Per germline, CDR1 LNHDA and CDR2 SQIVND (reference sequence). The V end lost 3 bases, the J end lost 0 bases, and 6 bases lay between the germline ends. The CDR3 consists of 13 residues. CDR3 coding DNA: TGTGCCAGTAGTATGTCTAGCTCCTACGAGCAGTACTTC. This encodes CASSMSSSYEQYF.

Only a few counts were recorded for this clonotype. One junction end does not reproduce the germline sequence, and a read error may be involved. The chain links TRBV9 to TRBJ1-3, with a possible D match to TRBD1 (5 bases). The CDR3 loop spans 14 amino acids. The V gene's germline CDR1 is SGDLS and CDR2 YYNGEE. CDR3 sequence: CASSGRDPGNTIYF. CDR3 nucleotides: TGTGCCAGCAGCGGCAGGGACCCTGGGAACACCATATATTTT.

As regards this clonotype: A junction end diverges from the germline sequence, so it may reflect a read error. This rearrangement joins TRBV19 to TRBJ1-1, with 11 nucleotides matching TRBD1. This CDR3 is 15 amino acids long. Germline values: CDR1 LNHDA, CDR2 SQIVND (reference sequence). The CDR3 coding sequence is TGTGCCAGTAGTATGGGGACAGGGGGGAACACTGAAGCTTACTTT. Translation: CASSMGTGGNTEAYF. Using reference TRBV19 and TRBJ1-1 for the parts outside the CDR3, the full variable domain is DGGITQSPKYLFRKEGQNVTLSCEQNLNHDAMYWYRQDPGQGLRLIYYSQIVNDFQKGDIAEGYSVSREKKESFPLTVTSAQKNPTAFYLCASSMGTGGNTEAYFGQGTRLTVV.

This chain joins TRBV6-2 or TRBV6-3 and TRBJ2-7; either TRBD1 or TRBD2 may supply D (5 bases each). Trimming removed 5 bases from V and 7 bases from J, with 18 bases in between. Germline CDR1 reads MNHEY; CDR2 reads SVGEGT. This CDR3 has 14 amino acids. The CDR3 DNA is TGTGCCAGCAGTACGCCCGGGACCCTTGGGGAGCAGTACTTC. Translated: CASSTPGTLGEQYF.